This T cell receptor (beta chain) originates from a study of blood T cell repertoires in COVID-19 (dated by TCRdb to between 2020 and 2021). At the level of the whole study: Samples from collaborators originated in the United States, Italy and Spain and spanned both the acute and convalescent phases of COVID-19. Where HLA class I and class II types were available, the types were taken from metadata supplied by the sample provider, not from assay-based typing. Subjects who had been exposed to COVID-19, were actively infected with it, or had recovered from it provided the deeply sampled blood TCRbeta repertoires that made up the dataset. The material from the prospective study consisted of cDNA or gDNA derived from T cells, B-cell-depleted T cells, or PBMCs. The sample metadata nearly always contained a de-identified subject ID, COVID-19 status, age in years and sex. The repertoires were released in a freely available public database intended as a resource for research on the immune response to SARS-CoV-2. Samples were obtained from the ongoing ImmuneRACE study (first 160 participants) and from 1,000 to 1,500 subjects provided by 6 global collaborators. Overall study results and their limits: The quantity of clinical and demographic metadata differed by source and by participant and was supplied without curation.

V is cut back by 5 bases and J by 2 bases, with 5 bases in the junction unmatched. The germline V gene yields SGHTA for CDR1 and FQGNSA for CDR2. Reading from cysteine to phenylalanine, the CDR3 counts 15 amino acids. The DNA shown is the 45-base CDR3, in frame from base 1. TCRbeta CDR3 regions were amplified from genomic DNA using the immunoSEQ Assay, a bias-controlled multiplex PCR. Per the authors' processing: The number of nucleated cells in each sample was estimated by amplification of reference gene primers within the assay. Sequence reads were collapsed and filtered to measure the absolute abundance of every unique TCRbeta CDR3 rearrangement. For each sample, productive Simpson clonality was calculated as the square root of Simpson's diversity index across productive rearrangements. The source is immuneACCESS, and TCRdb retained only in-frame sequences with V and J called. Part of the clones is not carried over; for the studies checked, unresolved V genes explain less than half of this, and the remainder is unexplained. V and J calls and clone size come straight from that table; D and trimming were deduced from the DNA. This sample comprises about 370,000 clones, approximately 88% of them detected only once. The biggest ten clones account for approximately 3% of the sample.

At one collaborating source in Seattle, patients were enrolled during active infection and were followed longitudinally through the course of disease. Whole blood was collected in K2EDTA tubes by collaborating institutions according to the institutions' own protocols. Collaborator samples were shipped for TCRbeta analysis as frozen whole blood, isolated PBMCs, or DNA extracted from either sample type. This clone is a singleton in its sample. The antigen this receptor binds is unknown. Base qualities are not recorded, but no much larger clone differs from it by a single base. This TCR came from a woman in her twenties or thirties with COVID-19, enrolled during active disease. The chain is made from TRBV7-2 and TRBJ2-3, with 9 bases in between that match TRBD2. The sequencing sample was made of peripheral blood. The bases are TGTGCCAGCAGCCTTAGCGGGGGAGACACAGATACGCAGTATTTT. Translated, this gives CASSLSGGDTDTQYF. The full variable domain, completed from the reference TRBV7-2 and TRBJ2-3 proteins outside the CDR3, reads GAGVSQSPSNKVTEKGKDVELRCDPISGHTALYWYRQSLGQGLEFLIYFQGNSAPDKSGLPSDRFSAERTGGSVSTLTIQRTQQEDSAVYLCASSLSGGDTDTQYFGPGTRLTVL.